Detailed here is one T cell receptor beta chain. The antigen remains undetermined. The CDR3 is 17 amino acids. Trimming shortened V by 1 base and J by 2 bases, and 15 bases separated the two germline ends. The germline V gene encodes CDR1 LNHDA and CDR2 SQIVND (reference sequence). The data originate from a study of radiation and T cells in renal cell carcinoma. Notes on the study in general: From baseline, blood top tumor clonotypes peaked at 2 weeks post-radiation.

TCRdb's table, derived via immunoSEQ multiplex PCR, lists solely in-frame clones and lacks some. The sample lists 130,000 to 150,000 clones; around 88% were seen once. Time point noted: blood 4 weeks post-SBRT, at nephrectomy. Described treatment: 15 Gy SBRT to primary tumor, nephrectomy 4 weeks later. This sequence was found in a woman aged 45-65 years with renal cell carcinoma. V gene TRBV19 combines with J gene TRBJ2-4, with a possible D match to TRBD1 (6 bases). This material consisted of blood, taken from a patient whose treatment included radiotherapy and nephrectomy. In DNA form, the CDR3 reads TGTGCCAGTAGTATAGTCAGGGGCGCCCTCTCCAAAAACATTCAGTACTTC. The encoded protein is CASSIVRGALSKNIQYF.